The sample holds one count of the clone carrying this T cell receptor (beta chain). Its antigen remains unknown. The entry originates in a study of CD8+ T cells in alopecia areata. Findings and limits, study-wide: It was observed that many expanded lesional clones persisted in scalp and blood during tofacitinib. Greater clonality was observed in lesional scalp samples, especially alopecia totalis/universalis, versus normal scalp. Scalp sequencing also captures normal skin's resident alphabeta T cells.

Trimming left V 7 bases short and J 2 bases short, with 13 bases between. CDR1 and CDR2 (germline): SGHRS, YFSETQ. CDR3 length: 14 amino acids. As for treatment: oral pan-JAK inhibitor, 5-10 mg twice daily. Once RNA had been extracted, it was reverse transcribed into cDNA to act as the sequencing template. TCRdb's table, derived via immunoSEQ multiplex PCR, lists solely in-frame clones and lacks some. The sample includes more than 200,000 clones, approximately 45% of them seen just once. The source material was CD4+ T cells sorted from blood, sampled at approximately week 36, from a patient treated with tofacitinib. The origin of this receptor is a human donor with alopecia areata. This chain connects TRBV5-1 to TRBJ1-5, with D unresolved. CDR3 sequence (DNA): TGCGCCAGCCGACACCCCCCTCGCAATCAGCCCCAGCATTTT. It is translated as CASRHPPRNQPQHF. Supplemented by reference TRBV5-1 and TRBJ1-5, the full variable domain reads KAGVTQTPRYLIKTRGQQVTLSCSPISGHRSVSWYQQTPGQGLQFLFEYFSETQRNKGNFPGRFSGRQFSNSRSEMNVSTLELGDSALYLCASRHPPRNQPQHFGDGTRLSIL.